The 9 T cell receptor beta chains in this list originate from one sample, sequenced in a study of control samples from healthy donors and cancer patients. Generated by immunoSEQ multiplex PCR, the TCRdb table keeps only in-frame clones and is missing some. This table has roughly 100,000 clones, 80% to 90% appearing once. The sample consisted of PBMCs. All receptors come from a man aged 55-75 years with lung cancer.

This chain joins TRBV18 and TRBJ1-2; 9 bases fit TRBD1. CDR1 is KGHSH and CDR2 is LQKENI in the germline V gene. The CDR3 is 15 residues long. J gave up 2 bases and V 2 bases, and 3 bases lay outside the gene matches. The CDR3 reads CASSPRTGDNYGYTF. DNA for the CDR3: TGTGCCAGCTCACCAAGGACAGGGGACAACTATGGCTACACCTTC.

The chain couples TRBV7-9 to TRBJ1-5; D is uncertain. Trimming left V 4 bases short and J 5 bases short, with 9 bases between. Germline assignment: CDR1 SEHNR and CDR2 FQNEAQ (reference sequence). The CDR3 length is 13 residues. The CDR3 region has the DNA TGTGCCAGCAGCTCATTAAATCATCAGCCCCAGCATTTT. As protein: CASSSLNHQPQHF.

In regard to this clone: The same CDR3 arises from other DNA sequences in this sample as well. This rearrangement joins TRBV5-1 to TRBJ2-5, with D uncertain. CDR1 and CDR2 from the germline V gene are SGHRS and YFSETQ. Trimming left V 2 bases short and J 2 bases short, with 1 base between. CDR3 length: 11 amino acids. This CDR3 is CASSLQETQYF. CDR3 sequence (DNA): TGCGCCAGCAGCTTACAAGAGACCCAGTACTTC.

The chain employs TRBV10-1 and TRBJ1-2; D possibly corresponds to TRBD1 (5 bases). Between the trimmed V and J ends, which lost 6 bases and 4 bases, there was a span of 15 bases. The CDR3 runs to 14 residues. The germline gives CDR1 WNHNN, CDR2 SYGVQD (reference sequence). In DNA, the CDR3 is TGCGCCAGCAGCCCCGCGGGGCGGCTCTATGGCTACACCTTC. Protein sequence: CASSPAGRLYGYTF.

V usage is TRBV13 and J usage is TRBJ2-7, with 7 bases that match TRBD2. The CDR3 covers 15 residues. Germline loops: CDR1 PRHDT, CDR2 FYEKMQ (reference sequence). V lost 5 bases, J lost 0 bases, and 7 bases stayed unmatched. The CDR3 here is CASSRRGTLSYEQYV. The CDR3 DNA reads TGTGCCAGCAGCCGGCGGGGGACCCTCTCCTACGAGCAGTACGTC.

This chain connects TRBV6-1 to TRBJ2-7; D gene ambiguous. The CDR3 has 12 amino acids. In germline, CDR1 is MNHNS, CDR2 SASEGT. Trimming left V 3 bases short and J 4 bases short, with 7 bases between. CDR3 coding DNA: TGTGCCAGCAGTGACCCAGGTTACGAGCAGTACGTC. This gives the protein CASSDPGYEQYV.

The chain carries TRBV30 and TRBJ2-3; D might be TRBD2 (5 bases). The germline V gene encodes CDR1 GTSNPN and CDR2 SVGIG (reference sequence). This CDR3 comprises 14 residues. V lost 7 bases, J lost 5 bases, and 19 bases lay in between. The CDR3 region is CASHTTGSGDTQYF. DNA for the CDR3: TGTGCCTCACATACGACGGGGTCAGGAGATACGCAGTATTTT.

The gene calls are TRBV9 and TRBJ1-4, with 10 nucleotides matching TRBD1. With V trimmed by 0 bases and J by 0 bases, 5 bases remained unmatched. The CDR3 runs 18 residues. Germline V gives CDR1 SGDLS, CDR2 YYNGEE. CDR3 in DNA: TGTGCCAGCAGCGTAGCGGGACAGGGGAGTGCAACTAATGAAAAACTGTTTTTT. This encodes CASSVAGQGSATNEKLFF.

CDR3 bases: TGTGCCAGCTCACCAAACAGGGGGCTACCGACTGAAGCTTTCTTT. Translating it yields CASSPNRGLPTEAFF. The chain is built from TRBV18 and TRBJ1-1, with 9 bases aligning to TRBD1. V lost 2 bases and J lost 5; bases outside the gene matches: 6. Germline values: CDR1 KGHSH, CDR2 LQKENI. The CDR3 length is 15 residues.